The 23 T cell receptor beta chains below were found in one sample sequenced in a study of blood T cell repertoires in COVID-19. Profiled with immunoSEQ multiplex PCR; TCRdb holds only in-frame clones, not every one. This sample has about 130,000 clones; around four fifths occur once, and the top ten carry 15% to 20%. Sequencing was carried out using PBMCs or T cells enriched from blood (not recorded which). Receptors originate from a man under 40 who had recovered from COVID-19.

CDR3 DNA sequence: TGTGCCAGCAGCTCCCGGGACAGGGTTAACTATGGCTACACCTTC. Amino acid sequence: CASSSRDRVNYGYTF. This sequence joins TRBV7-9 and TRBJ1-2; 9 bases match TRBD1. J gave up 1 base and V 4 bases, and 4 bases lay outside the gene matches. CDR1 and CDR2 from the germline V gene are SEHNR and FQNEAQ (reference sequence). CDR3 length: 15 amino acids.

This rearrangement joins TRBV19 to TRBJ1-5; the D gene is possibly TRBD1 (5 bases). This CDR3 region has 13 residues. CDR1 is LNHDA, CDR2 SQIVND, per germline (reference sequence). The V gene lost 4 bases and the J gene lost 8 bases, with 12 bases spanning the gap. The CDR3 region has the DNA TGTGCCAGTAGTACAGGGCAAGGTGAGCCCCAGCATTTT. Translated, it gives CASSTGQGEPQHF.

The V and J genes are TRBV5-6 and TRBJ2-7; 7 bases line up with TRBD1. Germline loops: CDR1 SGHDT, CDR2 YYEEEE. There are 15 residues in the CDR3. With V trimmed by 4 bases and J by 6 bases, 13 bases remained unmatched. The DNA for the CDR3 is TGTGCCAGCAGCCGGTTAGACAGGGCCCTCTCCGAGCAGTACTTC. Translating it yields CASSRLDRALSEQYF.

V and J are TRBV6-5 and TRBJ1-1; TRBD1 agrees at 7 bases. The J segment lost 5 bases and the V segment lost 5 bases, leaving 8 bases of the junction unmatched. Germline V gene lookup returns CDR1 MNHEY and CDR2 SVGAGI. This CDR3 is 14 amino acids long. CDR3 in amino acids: CASSTVGGQTEAFF. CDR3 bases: TGTGCCAGCAGTACGGTAGGGGGACAGACTGAAGCTTTCTTT.

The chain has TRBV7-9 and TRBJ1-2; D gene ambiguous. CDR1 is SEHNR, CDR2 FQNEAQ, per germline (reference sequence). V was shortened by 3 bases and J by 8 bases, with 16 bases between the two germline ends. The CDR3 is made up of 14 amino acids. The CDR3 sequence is CASSFDTLWEGYTF. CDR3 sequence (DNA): TGTGCCAGCAGCTTCGACACGCTCTGGGAGGGCTACACCTTC.

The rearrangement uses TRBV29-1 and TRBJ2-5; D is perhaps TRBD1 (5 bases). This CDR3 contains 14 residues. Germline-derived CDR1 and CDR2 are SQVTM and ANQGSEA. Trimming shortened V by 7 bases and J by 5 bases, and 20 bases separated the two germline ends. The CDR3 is CSATPRGARETQYF. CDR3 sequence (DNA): TGCAGCGCCACCCCCCGTGGGGCTCGGGAGACCCAGTACTTC.

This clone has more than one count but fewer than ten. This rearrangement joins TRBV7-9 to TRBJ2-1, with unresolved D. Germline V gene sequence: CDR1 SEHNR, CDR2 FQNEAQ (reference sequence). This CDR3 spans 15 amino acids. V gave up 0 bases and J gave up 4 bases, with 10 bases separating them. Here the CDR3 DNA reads TGTGCCAGCAGCTTAGCGATGACTGGTTACAATGAGCAGTTCTTC. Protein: CASSLAMTGYNEQFF.

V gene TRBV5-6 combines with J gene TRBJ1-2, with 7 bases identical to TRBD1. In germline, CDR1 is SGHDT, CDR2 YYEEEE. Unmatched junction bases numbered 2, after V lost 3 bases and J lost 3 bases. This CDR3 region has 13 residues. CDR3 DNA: TGTGCCAGCAGCTACGGGACAGACTATGGCTACACCTTC. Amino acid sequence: CASSYGTDYGYTF.

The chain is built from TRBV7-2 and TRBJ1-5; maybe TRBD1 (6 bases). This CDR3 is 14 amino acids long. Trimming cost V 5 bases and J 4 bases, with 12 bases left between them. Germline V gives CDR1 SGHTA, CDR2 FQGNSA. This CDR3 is CASSKQGKNQPQHF. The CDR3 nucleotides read TGTGCCAGCAGCAAACAGGGTAAAAATCAGCCCCAGCATTTT.

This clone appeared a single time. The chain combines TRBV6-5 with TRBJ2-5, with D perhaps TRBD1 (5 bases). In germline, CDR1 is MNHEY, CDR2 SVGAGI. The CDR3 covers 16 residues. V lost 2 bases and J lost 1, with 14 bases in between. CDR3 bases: TGTGCCAGCAGTTACCGTCAGGGATGGGGCCAAGAGACCCAGTACTTC. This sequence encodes CASSYRQGWGQETQYF.

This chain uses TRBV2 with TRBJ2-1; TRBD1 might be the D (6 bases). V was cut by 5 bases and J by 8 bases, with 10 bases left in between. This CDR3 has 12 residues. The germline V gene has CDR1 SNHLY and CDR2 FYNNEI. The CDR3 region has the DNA TGTGCCAGCAGTACCAGGGGTTATGAGCAGTTCTTC. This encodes CASSTRGYEQFF.

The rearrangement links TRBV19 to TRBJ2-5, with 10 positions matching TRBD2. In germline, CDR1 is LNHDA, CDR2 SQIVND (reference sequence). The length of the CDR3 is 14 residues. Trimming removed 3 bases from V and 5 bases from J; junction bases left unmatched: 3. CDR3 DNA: TGTGCCAGTAGTATGAGCGGGAGGGTGGAGACCCAGTACTTC. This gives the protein CASSMSGRVETQYF.

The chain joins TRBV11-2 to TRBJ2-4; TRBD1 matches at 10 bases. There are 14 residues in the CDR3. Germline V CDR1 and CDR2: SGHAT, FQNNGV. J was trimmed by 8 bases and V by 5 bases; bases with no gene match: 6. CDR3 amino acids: CASSPGTGAYIQYF. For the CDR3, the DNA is TGTGCCAGCAGCCCCGGGACAGGGGCGTACATTCAGTACTTC.

CDR3 loop: CASIRAGGEGANVLTF. CDR3 nucleotide sequence: TGTGCCAGCATCCGGGCAGGGGGCGAGGGGGCCAACGTCCTGACTTTC. This chain uses TRBV2 with TRBJ2-6; TRBD1 agrees at 8 bases. The V gene end was trimmed by 7 bases and the J gene end by 4 bases; junction bases not matched to a gene: 9. The CDR3 runs 16 residues. CDR1 SNHLY and CDR2 FYNNEI come from the germline V gene.

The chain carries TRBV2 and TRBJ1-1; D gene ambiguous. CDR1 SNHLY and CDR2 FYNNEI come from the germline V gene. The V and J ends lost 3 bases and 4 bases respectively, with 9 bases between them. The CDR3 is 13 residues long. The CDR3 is CASSDRPTTEAFF. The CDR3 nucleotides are TGTGCCAGCAGTGACAGGCCTACCACTGAAGCTTTCTTT.

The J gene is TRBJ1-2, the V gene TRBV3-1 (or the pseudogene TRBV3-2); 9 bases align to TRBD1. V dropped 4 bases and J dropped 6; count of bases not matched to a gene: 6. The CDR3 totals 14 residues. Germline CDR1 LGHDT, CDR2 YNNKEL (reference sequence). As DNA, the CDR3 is TGTGCCAGCAGCCTGCAAGGGACAGGGAATGGCTACACCTTC. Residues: CASSLQGTGNGYTF.

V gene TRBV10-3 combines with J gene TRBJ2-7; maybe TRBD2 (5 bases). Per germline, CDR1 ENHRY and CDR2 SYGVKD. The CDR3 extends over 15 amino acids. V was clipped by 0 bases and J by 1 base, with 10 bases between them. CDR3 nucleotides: TGTGCCATCAGTGAGTCCGAGACTACTTCCTACGAGCAGTACTTC. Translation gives CAISESETTSYEQYF.

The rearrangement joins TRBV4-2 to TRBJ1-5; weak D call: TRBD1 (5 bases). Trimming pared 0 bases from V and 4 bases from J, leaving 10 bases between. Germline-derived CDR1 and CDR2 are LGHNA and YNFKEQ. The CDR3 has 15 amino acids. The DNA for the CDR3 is TGTGCCAGCAGCCAAGATGGGGAGGGGAATCAGCCCCAGCATTTT. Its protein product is CASSQDGEGNQPQHF.

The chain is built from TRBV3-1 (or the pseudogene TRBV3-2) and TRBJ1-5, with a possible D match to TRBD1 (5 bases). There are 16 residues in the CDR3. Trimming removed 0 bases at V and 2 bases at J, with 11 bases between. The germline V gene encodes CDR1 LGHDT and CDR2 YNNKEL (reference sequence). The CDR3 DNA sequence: TGTGCCAGCAGCCAAGATGGGGGGGTTGGCAATCAGCCCCAGCATTTT. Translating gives CASSQDGGVGNQPQHF.

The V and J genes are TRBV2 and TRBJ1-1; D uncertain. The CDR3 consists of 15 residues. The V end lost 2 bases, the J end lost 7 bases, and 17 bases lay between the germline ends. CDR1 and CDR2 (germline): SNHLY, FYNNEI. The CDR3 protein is CASSEYTAGLGEAFF. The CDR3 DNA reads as TGTGCCAGCAGTGAATATACGGCGGGATTGGGTGAAGCTTTCTTT. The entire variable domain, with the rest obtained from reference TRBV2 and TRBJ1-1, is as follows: EPEVTQTPSHQVTQMGQEVILRCVPISNHLYFYWYRQILGQKVEFLVSFYNNEISEKSEIFDDQFSVERPDGSNFTLKIRSTKLEDSAMYFCASSEYTAGLGEAFFGQGTRLTVV.

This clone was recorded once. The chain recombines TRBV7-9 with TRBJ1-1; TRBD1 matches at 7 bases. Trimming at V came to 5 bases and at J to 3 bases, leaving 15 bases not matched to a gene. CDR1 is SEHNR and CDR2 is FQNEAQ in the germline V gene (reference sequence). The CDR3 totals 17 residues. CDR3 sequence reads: CASSPLRGMPGDTEAFF. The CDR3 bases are TGTGCCAGCAGCCCGCTCAGGGGGATGCCAGGGGACACTGAAGCTTTCTTT.

DNA of the CDR3: TGTGCCAGCAGTTACACAACAGGGGGTATGAACACTGAAGCTTTCTTT. Its protein product is CASSYTTGGMNTEAFF. The rearrangement joins TRBV6-5 to TRBJ1-1; 8 bases fit TRBD1. V shed 2 bases, J shed 0 bases, and the junction held 5 bases outside the gene matches. In germline, CDR1 is MNHEY, CDR2 SVGAGI. CDR3 size: 16 residues.

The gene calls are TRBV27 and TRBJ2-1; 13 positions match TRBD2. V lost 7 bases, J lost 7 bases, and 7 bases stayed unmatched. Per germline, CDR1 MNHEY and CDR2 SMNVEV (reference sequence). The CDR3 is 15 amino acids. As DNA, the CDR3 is TGTGCCAGCACCCCACAACTAGCGGGAGGGAATGAGCAGTTCTTC. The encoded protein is CASTPQLAGGNEQFF.